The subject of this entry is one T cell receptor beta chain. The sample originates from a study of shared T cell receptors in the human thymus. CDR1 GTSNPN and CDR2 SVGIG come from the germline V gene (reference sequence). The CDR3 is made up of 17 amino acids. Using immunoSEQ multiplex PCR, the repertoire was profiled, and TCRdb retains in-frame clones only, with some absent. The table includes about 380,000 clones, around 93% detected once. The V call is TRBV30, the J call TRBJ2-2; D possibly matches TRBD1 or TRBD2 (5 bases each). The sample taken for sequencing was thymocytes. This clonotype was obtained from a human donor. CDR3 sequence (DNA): TGTGCATTCCTTTTTATTTCGAGGGACCTAGACACCGGGGAGCTGTTTTTT. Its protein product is CAFLFISRDLDTGELFF.